This T cell receptor (beta chain) was obtained from a study of T cell repertoires in cytomegalovirus infection. Study summary: CMV infection plus the matching HLA type was flagged by public TCR beta signatures. Study-wide results and caveats: Individuals carrying CMV plus the relevant HLA were identified by cumulative frequency of public TCR beta families. Clonotypes of TCR beta that were HLA-C-restricted and CMV-specific dominated the ex vivo response.

As for this clonotype: The antigen remains undetermined.

TCRdb independently ran MiXCR on the reads; one entry per CDR3 protein. Among approximately 160,000 distinct CDR3 sequences listed, roughly 18% were seen once. Sequencing used CD8+ T cells from PBMCs. This sequence was found in a human donor in good health (CMV status not recorded). Some clones in this sample may be carry-over from other donors' samples.

CDR3 bases: TGTGCCAGCAGCTTCGGAAAGACAGGGGGTCTGCAAGAGACCCAGTACTTC. This gives the protein CASSFGKTGGLQETQYF. The V gene is TRBV7-3, the J gene TRBJ2-5, with 9 nucleotides matching TRBD1. CDR1 and CDR2 from the germline V gene are SGHTA and FQGTGA. V trimming: 3 bases; J trimming: 2 bases; junction bases outside the gene matches: 10. CDR3 size: 17 residues.